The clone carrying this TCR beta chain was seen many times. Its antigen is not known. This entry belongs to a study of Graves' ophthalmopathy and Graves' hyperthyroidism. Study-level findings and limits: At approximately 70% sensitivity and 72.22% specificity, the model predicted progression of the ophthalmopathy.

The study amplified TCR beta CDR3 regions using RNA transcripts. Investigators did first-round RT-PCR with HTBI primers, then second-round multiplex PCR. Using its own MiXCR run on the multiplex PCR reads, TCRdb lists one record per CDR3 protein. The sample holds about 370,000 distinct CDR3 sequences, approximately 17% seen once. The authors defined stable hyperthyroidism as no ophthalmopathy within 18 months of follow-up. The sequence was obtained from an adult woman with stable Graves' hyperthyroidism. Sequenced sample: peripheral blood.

The CDR3 reads CASSAGTFEIQETQYF. The DNA of the CDR3 is TGTGCCAGCTCGGCCGGGACCTTTGAAATCCAAGAGACCCAGTACTTC. This chain joins TRBV28 and TRBJ2-5; D may correspond to TRBD1 or TRBD2 (5 bases each). The CDR3 is made up of 16 amino acids. Germline V gene data show CDR1 as MDHEN and CDR2 as SYDVKM. Trimming cost V 8 bases and J 1 base, with 20 bases left between them. Full variable domain (remainder filled in from reference TRBV28 and TRBJ2-5): DVKVTQSSRYLVKRTGEKVFLECVQDMDHENMFWYRQDPGLGLRLIYFSYDVKMKEKGDIPEGYSVSREKKERFSLILESASTNQTSMYLCASSAGTFEIQETQYFGPGTRLLVL.